This TCR beta chain was documented in a study of glioma-infiltrating T cells. TCR alpha and beta CDR3 regions were amplified from RNA using iRepertoire nested multiplex PCR. Using its own MiXCR run on the multiplex PCR reads, TCRdb lists one record per CDR3 protein. The table includes fewer than 200,000 distinct CDR3 sequences, around 30% detected once. At least ten counts were recorded for this clonotype. Per germline, CDR1 SGHTA and CDR2 FQGNSA. V lost 5 bases and J 1 base, leaving 13 bases between the germline ends. The CDR3 runs 15 residues. The chain links TRBV7-2 to TRBJ2-3; D ambiguous. Sequencing was carried out using glioma tissue, nonneoplastic brain tissue, or PBMCs (not recorded which). The TCR sequence derives from a human donor with low-grade glioma or glioblastoma, undergoing nonglioma brain surgery, or in good health (not recorded which). For the CDR3, the DNA is TGTGCCAGCAGCCCCGACTCCTTAGGCACAGATACGCAGTATTTT. This codes for CASSPDSLGTDTQYF.